The table lists the clone carrying this T cell receptor beta chain with many counts. Its antigen remains unknown. V was clipped by 6 bases and J by 2 bases; unmatched bases: 4. The CDR3 covers 15 residues. The sample is drawn from a study of identical twins. Overall study findings and caveats: Twin-shared out-of-frame alpha sequences were enriched for low generation probability. In zero-insertion analyses, partial confounding could arise from invariant MAIT and iNKT cells. With beta out-of-frame sequences, excess sharing by twins was weaker. Fewer insertions marked abundant cord blood beta clonotypes; young adult naive trended weakly, memory not at all.

TCRdb processed the 5' RACE reads anew with MiXCR; each CDR3 protein has one entry. The top ten clones hold 0.75% to 1% of a sample with about 660,000 distinct CDR3 sequences, about 9.4% of them seen once. The sample was also linked to a second study, of yellow fever vaccine responses in identical twins.

This TCR derives from a woman younger than 35 in good health. This rearrangement joins TRBV12-3 or TRBV12-4 to TRBJ1-5; TRBD1 aligns across 10 bases. Sequenced sample: PBMCs. CDR3 nucleotides: TGTGCCAGCAGGGTGACAGGGGGCGGCAATCAGCCCCAGCATTTT. Protein sequence: CASRVTGGGNQPQHF.